Listed below are T cell receptor beta chains from one sample, sequenced in a study of blood T cell repertoires in COVID-19. Here immunoSEQ multiplex PCR was the method, and the copy in TCRdb shows in-frame clones only, minus some. The table shows just over 250,000 clones, with roughly nine tenths occurring only once. The source material was peripheral blood. These receptors were taken from a man aged 55-75 years who had recovered from COVID-19. Each CDR3 is given with its conserved first and last residue. The D gene is left open where the match is weak. Expanded clones are given a class, and other clones once, few, many or no size at all.

clone_size j_call v_call d_call cdr3_aa cdr3_nt
- TRBJ2-6 TRBV5-1 - CASSGYREAGANVLTF TGCGCCAGCAGCGGCTACAGGGAAGCTGGGGCCAACGTCCTGACTTTC
- TRBJ1-4 TRBV5-6 - CASSLVREKLFF TGTGCCAGCAGCTTGGTCAGGGAAAAACTGTTTTTT
- TRBJ2-2 TRBV11-2 - CASSPRGSGTNTGELFF TGTGCCAGCAGCCCCCGGGGGTCCGGGACTAACACCGGGGAGCTGTTTTTT
- TRBJ2-3 TRBV15 TRBD2 CATSSPRTSGGRTDTQYF TGTGCCACCAGCAGCCCTCGGACTAGCGGGGGACGCACAGATACGCAGTATTTT
- TRBJ1-1 TRBV7-3 - CASSLRQATEAFF TGTGCCAGCAGCTTACGACAGGCCACTGAAGCTTTCTTT
- TRBJ2-7 TRBV19 TRBD1 CASSQWDRAPPYEQYF TGTGCCAGTAGTCAATGGGACAGGGCCCCGCCCTACGAGCAGTACTTC
- TRBJ1-5 TRBV2 TRBD1 CASSLGQDYQPQHF TGTGCCAGCAGTTTGGGACAGGACTATCAGCCCCAGCATTTT
- TRBJ1-2 TRBV9 - CASRTDSYGYTF TGTGCCAGCAGGACCGACAGCTATGGCTACACCTTC
- TRBJ1-6 TRBV4-1 - CASSQAGRVALFNSPLHF TGCGCCAGCAGCCAAGCAGGGAGGGTGGCTTTATTTAATTCACCCCTCCACTTT
- TRBJ2-5 TRBV19 TRBD1 CASSIRGQGETQYF TGTGCCAGTAGTATTCGCGGACAGGGAGAGACCCAGTACTTC
- TRBJ1-1 TRBV3-1/TRBV3-2 - CASSRVGDTEAFF TGTGCCAGCAGCCGTGTAGGGGACACTGAAGCTTTCTTT
- TRBJ1-2 TRBV7-2 TRBD1 CASSLQGQGGYTF TGTGCCAGCAGCTTACAGGGACAGGGGGGCTACACCTTC
- TRBJ1-3 TRBV19 - CASSLRGSSGNTIYF TGTGCCAGTAGTCTTAGGGGATCCTCTGGAAACACCATATATTTT
- TRBJ1-1 TRBV9 - CASSVGTRGSSEAFF TGTGCCAGCAGCGTAGGTACCAGGGGAAGTTCTGAAGCTTTCTTT
- TRBJ2-7 TRBV10-2 - CASSARGYEQYF TGCGCCAGCAGCGCCCGAGGGTACGAGCAGTACTTC
- TRBJ2-1 TRBV5-1 TRBD2 CASSPLAGGVNEQFF TGCGCCAGCAGCCCCTTAGCGGGGGGGGTTAATGAGCAGTTCTTC
- TRBJ2-3 TRBV5-1 - CASSFSGTDTQYF TGCGCCAGCAGCTTTTCCGGGACAGATACGCAGTATTTT
- TRBJ1-4 TRBV11-2 - CASSTGGATNEKLFF TGTGCCAGCAGCACGGGGGGAGCAACTAATGAAAAACTGTTTTTT
- TRBJ2-7 TRBV7-2 - CASSLASSGFDYEQYF TGTGCCAGCAGCTTAGCGTCGTCAGGGTTTGACTACGAGCAGTACTTC
once TRBJ2-7 TRBV1 - CTSSRKTGGPYEQYF TGCACCAGCAGCCGAAAGACAGGGGGCCCCTACGAGCAGTACTTC
- TRBJ1-2 TRBV7-8 TRBD1 CASSLTQGVYGYTF TGTGCCAGCAGCTTAACCCAGGGGGTCTATGGCTACACCTTC
few TRBJ2-5 TRBV5-5 TRBD1 CASSLAGTGQETQYF TGTGCCAGCAGCTTGGCCGGGACAGGGCAAGAGACCCAGTACTTC
- TRBJ1-5 TRBV5-6 - CASSRDMDQPQHF TGTGCCAGCAGCCGGGACATGGATCAGCCCCAGCATTTT
- TRBJ2-5 TRBV5-1 TRBD2 CASSSILNSGGPGTQYF TGCGCCAGCAGCTCCATACTGAATAGCGGGGGGCCGGGGACCCAGTACTTC
- TRBJ2-3 TRBV7-6 TRBD2 CASSLAAGGLTDTQYF TGTGCCAGCAGCTTAGCAGCGGGGGGGCTAACAGATACGCAGTATTTT
- TRBJ2-1 TRBV7-6 - CASSLRHGVRSYNEQFF TGTGCCAGCAGCTTAAGGCACGGAGTACGCTCCTACAATGAGCAGTTCTTC
- TRBJ1-1 TRBV7-6 TRBD1 CASSFGQGGMNTEAFF TGTGCCAGCAGCTTCGGACAGGGGGGCATGAACACTGAAGCTTTCTTT
- TRBJ1-2 TRBV11-1 - CASSLRGNYGYTF TGTGCCAGCAGCTTACGGGGAAACTATGGCTACACCTTC
- TRBJ2-3 TRBV5-1 - CASSLASPTDTQYF TGCGCCAGCAGCTTGGCCTCCCCCACAGATACGCAGTATTTT
- TRBJ2-7 TRBV9 - CASSVDNRDGEQYF TGTGCCAGCAGCGTAGATAACAGGGACGGCGAGCAGTACTTC
- TRBJ2-3 TRBV2 TRBD1 CASSVGQSTDTQYF TGTGCCAGCAGTGTGGGACAGTCCACAGATACGCAGTATTTT
few TRBJ1-6 TRBV18 - CASSLPGLLEGSPLHF TGTGCCAGCTCACTCCCAGGGCTTCTGGAGGGTTCACCCCTCCACTTT
- TRBJ1-5 TRBV5-4 - CASSLSPSQPQHF TGTGCCAGCAGCTTGAGCCCCTCTCAGCCCCAGCATTTT
once TRBJ2-7 TRBV6-1 TRBD1 CASSEGGTVNTYEQYF TGTGCCAGCAGTGAAGGGGGGACAGTTAATACCTACGAGCAGTACTTC
- TRBJ2-7 TRBV7-9 - CASSSAGTTSYEQYF TGTGCCAGCAGCTCCGCCGGGACAACGTCCTACGAGCAGTACTTC
- TRBJ2-3 TRBV5-1 - CASSSGLAPPDTQYF TGCGCCAGCAGCTCTGGCCTAGCCCCACCAGATACGCAGTATTTT
- TRBJ2-5 TRBV5-1 - CASSLEGRGGTQYF TGCGCCAGCAGCTTGGAAGGACGAGGGGGGACCCAGTACTTC
- TRBJ2-2 TRBV2 TRBD2 CASSPRSGGLQNTGELFF TGTGCCAGCAGCCCCCGGAGCGGGGGCCTTCAGAACACCGGGGAGCTGTTTTTT
- TRBJ2-1 TRBV6-1 TRBD2 CASSVLQRGPNNEQFF TGTGCCAGCAGTGTTCTTCAGCGGGGCCCGAACAATGAGCAGTTCTTC
- TRBJ1-1 TRBV19 - CASSIHRDNEAFF TGTGCCAGTAGTATTCACCGGGACAATGAAGCTTTCTTT
- TRBJ1-6 TRBV5-5 - CASSSTGILHSSPLHF TGTGCCAGCAGCTCGACAGGAATTCTTCACAGTTCACCCCTCCACTTT
- TRBJ1-4 TRBV11-2 TRBD1 CASSPQGGTGVEKLFF TGTGCCAGCAGCCCGCAGGGCGGGACAGGGGTTGAAAAACTGTTTTTT
- TRBJ2-7 TRBV30 TRBD1 CAWSRRTPEQGRQYF TGTGCCTGGAGTCGACGTACCCCTGAACAGGGGCGACAGTACTTC
- TRBJ2-1 TRBV18 - CASSKTESSYNEQFF TGTGCCAGCTCCAAGACTGAGAGCTCCTACAATGAGCAGTTCTTC
- TRBJ2-7 TRBV2 TRBD2 CASKRELAKGEQYF TGTGCCAGCAAAAGGGAACTAGCGAAAGGCGAGCAGTACTTC
- TRBJ2-7 TRBV29-1 TRBD1 CSVDGTGQASSYEQYF TGCAGCGTTGACGGGACGGGACAGGCGAGCTCCTACGAGCAGTACTTC
- TRBJ2-1 TRBV6-4 TRBD2 CASSGQPPGTRKHEQFF TGTGCCAGCAGTGGCCAACCTCCCGGGACTAGAAAGCATGAGCAGTTCTTC
- TRBJ1-5 TRBV11-2 TRBD1 CASSLAGRGRNQPQHF TGTGCCAGCAGCTTAGCTGGTAGGGGGCGAAATCAGCCCCAGCATTTT
- TRBJ2-2 TRBV7-6 TRBD1 CASSPTGGVRAGELFF TGTGCCAGCAGCCCGACAGGGGGTGTTAGGGCCGGGGAGCTGTTTTTT
- TRBJ2-7 TRBV25-1 - CASSARDTSYEQYF TGTGCCAGCAGTGCCCGGGACACTTCCTACGAGCAGTACTTC
- TRBJ2-5 TRBV5-1 - CASSFNRIGETQYF TGCGCCAGCAGCTTCAACAGGATAGGAGAGACCCAGTACTTC
- TRBJ2-7 TRBV5-1 TRBD1 CASSIFWGQGIGEQYF TGCGCCAGCAGCATTTTCTGGGGACAGGGAATAGGCGAGCAGTACTTC
- TRBJ1-1 TRBV30 - CAWAGLLGAEAFF TGTGCCTGGGCAGGGCTTTTGGGCGCTGAAGCTTTCTTT
- TRBJ2-5 TRBV24-1 TRBD2 CATSIAGGGQETQYF TGTGCCACCAGTATAGCGGGGGGTGGTCAAGAGACCCAGTACTTC
- TRBJ2-7 TRBV11-2 TRBD1 CASSFLSPGTGISEQYF TGTGCCAGCAGCTTTTTGAGCCCCGGGACAGGGATATCCGAGCAGTACTTC